This T cell receptor (beta chain) was identified in a study of blood T cell repertoires in COVID-19. At the level of the study: T cells, B-cell-depleted T cells, or PBMCs supplied cDNA or gDNA.

The V gene end was trimmed by 3 bases and the J gene end by 6 bases; junction bases not matched to a gene: 16. The CDR3 is 18 residues long. Germline CDR1 reads SGHTA; CDR2 reads FQGNSA. In the authors' workflow: Reference gene primers were amplified, and this amplification served to estimate nucleated cell counts. Generated by immunoSEQ multiplex PCR, the TCRdb table keeps only in-frame clones and is missing some. V and J calls and clone size are copied from that table; D and trimming were computed from the DNA. The table lists over 250,000 clones, about 93% of them singletons. Input material: PBMCs or T cells enriched from blood (not recorded which). This clonotype originated in a woman aged 25 to 39 who had recovered from COVID-19. The chain uses TRBV7-2 and TRBJ2-1; 8 bases line up with TRBD2. The CDR3 coding sequence is TGTGCCAGCAGCTTCATCGGGTTAACGGGAGGGAATCCCAATGAGCAGTTCTTC. It translates to CASSFIGLTGGNPNEQFF.